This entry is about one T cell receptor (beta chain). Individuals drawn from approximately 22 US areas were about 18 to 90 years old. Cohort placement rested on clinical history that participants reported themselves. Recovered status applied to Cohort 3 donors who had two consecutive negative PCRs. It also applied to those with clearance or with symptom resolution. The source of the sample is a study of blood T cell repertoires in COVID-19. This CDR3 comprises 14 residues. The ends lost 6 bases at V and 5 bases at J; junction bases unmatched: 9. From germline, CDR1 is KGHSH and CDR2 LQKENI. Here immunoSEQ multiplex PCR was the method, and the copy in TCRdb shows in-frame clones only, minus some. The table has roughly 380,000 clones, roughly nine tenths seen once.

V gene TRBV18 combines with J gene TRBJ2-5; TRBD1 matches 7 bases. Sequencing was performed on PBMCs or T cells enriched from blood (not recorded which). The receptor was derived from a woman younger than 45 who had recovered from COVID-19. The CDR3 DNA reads TGTGCCAGCTCCCCTTTACAGGGGCGGGAGACCCAGTACTTC. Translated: CASSPLQGRETQYF.